Listed below are T cell receptor beta chains from one sample, sequenced in a study of identifying expanded T cells in peripheral blood. The protocol was immunoSEQ multiplex PCR, while the TCRdb copy is restricted to in-frame clones and leaves out a portion. The profile shows 95,000 to 150,000 clones, approximately 80% of them singletons. Sequencing was carried out using blood. The receptors derive from a person aged 18 to 70 in good health. CDR3s leave out the opening cysteine and the closing phenylalanine or tryptophan. Fields, in order: V gene, J gene, CDR3 protein.

TRBV9	TRBJ1-2	ASSAITGHRESYGYT
TRBV4-1	TRBJ2-1	ASSQTGTGGNEQF
TRBV2	TRBJ2-1	ASSIDRDNEQF
TRBV6-6	TRBJ1-6	ASSYEWGSHSPLH
TRBV20-1	TRBJ1-1	SARVREEAF
TRBV10-2	TRBJ1-1	ASSGRQGAVNTEAF
TRBV9	TRBJ2-1	ASSVGWGEGNEQF
TRBV9	TRBJ1-2	ASSGAGIRNGYT
TRBV7-2	TRBJ1-5	ASSLGPQGEQPQH
TRBV2	TRBJ2-7	ASTGPGTGDYEQY
TRBV12-5	TRBJ2-1	ASGLMGGSYNEQF
TRBV6-6	TRBJ1-2	ASSPGANYGYT
TRBV28	TRBJ2-7	ASTTVSYEQY
TRBV9	TRBJ2-3	ASSVWGSTDTQY
TRBV19	TRBJ1-5	ASPEEGNRVYSNQPQH
TRBV11-2	TRBJ2-7	ASSLAPKRGQSYEQY
TRBV11-2	TRBJ2-7	ASSYGTSGGE
TRBV19	TRBJ1-5	ASGWGVGGNQPQH
TRBV28	TRBJ1-5	ASSFKAGTDSNQPQH
TRBV10-3	TRBJ2-7	AISGTGLEVYEQY
TRBV21-1	TRBJ1-4	ASTGGAFNEKLF
TRBV5-4	TRBJ2-2	ASSFIGGNTGELF
TRBV15	TRBJ2-3	ATSRGGGLTDTQY
TRBV13	TRBJ1-1	ASSLRHRGLGTEAF
TRBV27	TRBJ2-3	ASTQGFLSPSGTDTQY
TRBV7-9	TRBJ2-1	ASSWTDGVYEQF
TRBV18	TRBJ1-2	ASSPLGGYT
TRBV7-9	TRBJ1-1	ASSLGSGQGDTEAF
TRBV11-2	TRBJ1-6	ASSLVTIPNSPLH
TRBV6-5	TRBJ1-1	ASARGEALNTEAF
TRBV6-5	TRBJ2-7	ASSEDRREQY
TRBV30	TRBJ2-6	AWSGTYMSGANVLT
TRBV19	TRBJ1-2	ASSIATGPSYGYT
TRBV4-3	TRBJ1-5	ASSQDTWKQPQH
TRBV19	TRBJ2-3	ASSSPRGGTDTQY